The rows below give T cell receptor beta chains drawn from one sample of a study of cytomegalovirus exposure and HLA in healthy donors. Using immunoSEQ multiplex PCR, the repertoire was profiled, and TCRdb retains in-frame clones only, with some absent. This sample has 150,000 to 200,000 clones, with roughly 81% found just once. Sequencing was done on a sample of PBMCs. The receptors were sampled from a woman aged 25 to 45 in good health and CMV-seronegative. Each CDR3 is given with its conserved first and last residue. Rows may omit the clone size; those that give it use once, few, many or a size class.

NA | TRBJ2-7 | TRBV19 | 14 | CATSASGPSYEQYF
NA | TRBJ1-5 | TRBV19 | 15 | CASSIQGNRHQPQHF
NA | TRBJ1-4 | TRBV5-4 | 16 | CASSRGGQGTNEKLFF
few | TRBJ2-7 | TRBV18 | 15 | CASSRRDRDPHEQYF
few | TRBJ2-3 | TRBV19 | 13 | CASSYTGTDTQYF
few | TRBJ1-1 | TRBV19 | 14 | CASMRGTGNTEAFF
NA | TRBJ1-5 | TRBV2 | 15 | CASRPRTGGNQPQHF
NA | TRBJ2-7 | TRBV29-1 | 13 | CSIRDRTTYEQYF
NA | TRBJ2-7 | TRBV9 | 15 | CASSVATGLSYEQYF
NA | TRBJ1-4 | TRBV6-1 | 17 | CASSDSWGPPANEKLFF
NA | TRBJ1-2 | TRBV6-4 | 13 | CASSRGQHYGYTF
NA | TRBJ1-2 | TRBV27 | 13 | CASSTSSNYGYTF
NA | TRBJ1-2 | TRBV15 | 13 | CATGWGANYGYTF
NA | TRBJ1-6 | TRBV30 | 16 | CAWSGTSGLYNSPLHF
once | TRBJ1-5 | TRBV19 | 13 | CASSTEGTQPQHF
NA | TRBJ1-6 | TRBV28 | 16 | CASSRFGDRGYSPLHF
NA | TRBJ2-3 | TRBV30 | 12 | CAYSLGPDTQYF
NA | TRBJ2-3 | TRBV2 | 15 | CASSIWSGGIDTQYF
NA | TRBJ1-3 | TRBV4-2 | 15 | CASRFDRGTGNTIYF
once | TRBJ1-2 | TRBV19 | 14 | CASNPSGGRFGYTF
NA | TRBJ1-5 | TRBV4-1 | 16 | CASSQESSGGNQPQHF
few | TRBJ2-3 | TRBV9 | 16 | CASSPPGLAGTDTQYF
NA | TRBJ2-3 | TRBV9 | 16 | CASSVGGGLATDTQYF
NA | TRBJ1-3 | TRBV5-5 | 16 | CASSLPTGASGNTIYF
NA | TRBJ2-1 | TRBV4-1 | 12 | CASSQVMAGRFF
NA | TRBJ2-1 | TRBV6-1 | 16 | CASSDYAGVTYNEQFF